Here is one T cell receptor (beta chain) with its context. Its antigen remains unknown. Unique molecular identifiers tagged the TCR beta cDNA libraries. Input amounts of about 0.95 to 10 million T cells were used. These gave some 500,000 cDNA molecules, so each molecule approximated one T cell. TCRdb re-called the PCR reads through MiXCR, storing one row per CDR3 protein. This sample has approximately 770,000 distinct CDR3 sequences; more than 45% occur once, and the top ten carry 4.9%. The sample belongs to a study of post-analysis software for immune sequencing data. Study at large: Secondary progressive, relapsing-remitting and progressive-relapsing multiple sclerosis were among the included disease courses. Findings of the study overall: Comparison with controls showed significantly lower normalized Chao1 diversity in multiple sclerosis patients. Same-batch preparations were strongly co-clustered by F measure.

The specimen sequenced was blood. This clonotype was sampled from a girl aged 5-17 years with multiple sclerosis.

CDR3 sequence: CASSWGIPSGIYNEQFF. In nucleotides, the CDR3 is TGCGCCAGCAGCTGGGGGATACCTAGCGGGATTTACAATGAGCAGTTCTTC. The V and J genes are TRBV5-1 and TRBJ2-1; 9 bases line up with TRBD2. The CDR3 runs 17 residues. Looked up from germline, CDR1 is SGHRS and CDR2 is YFSETQ. Trimming cost V 3 bases and J 4 bases; bases outside gene matches: 11.